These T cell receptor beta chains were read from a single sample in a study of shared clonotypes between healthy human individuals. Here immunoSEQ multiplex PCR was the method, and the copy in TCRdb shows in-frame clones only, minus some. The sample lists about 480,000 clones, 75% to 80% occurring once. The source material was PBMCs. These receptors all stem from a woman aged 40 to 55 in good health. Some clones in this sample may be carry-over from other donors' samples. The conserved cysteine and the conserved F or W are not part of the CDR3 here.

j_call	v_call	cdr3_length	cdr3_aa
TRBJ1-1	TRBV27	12	ASSSGQMNTEAF
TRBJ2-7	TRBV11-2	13	ASSPRSGSGGEQY
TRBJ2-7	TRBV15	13	ATSRGGTGAGEQY
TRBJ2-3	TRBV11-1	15	ASSRGLAGQSTDTQY
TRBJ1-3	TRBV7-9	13	ASSSQGGSGNTIY
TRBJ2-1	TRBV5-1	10	ASSLAGNEQF
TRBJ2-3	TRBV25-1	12	AASLAGGPDTQY
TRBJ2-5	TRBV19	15	ASSKGKTGDFQETQY
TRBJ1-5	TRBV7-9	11	ASSLVGDQPQH
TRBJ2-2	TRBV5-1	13	ASSFEGAVTGELF
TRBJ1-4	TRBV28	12	ASSYRDYGEKLF
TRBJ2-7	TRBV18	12	ASSPKTSDYEQY
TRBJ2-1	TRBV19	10	ASRGLAGEQF
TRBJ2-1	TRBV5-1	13	ASSLAGRENNEQF
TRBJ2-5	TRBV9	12	ASSLGQPGETQY
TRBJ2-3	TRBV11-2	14	ASSLDLAGATDTQY
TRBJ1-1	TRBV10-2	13	ASSGYFPSDTEAF
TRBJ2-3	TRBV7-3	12	ASSPAGSTDTQY
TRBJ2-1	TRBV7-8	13	ASSISGSSPNEQF
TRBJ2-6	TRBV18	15	ASSPGPGASGANVLT
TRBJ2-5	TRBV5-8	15	ASSLVRSRGYQETQY
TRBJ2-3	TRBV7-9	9	ASSPANTQY
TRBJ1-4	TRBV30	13	AWSASQGVGEKLF
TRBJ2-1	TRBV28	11	ASSLGRGNEQF
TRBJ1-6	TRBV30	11	AWSGLNNSPLH
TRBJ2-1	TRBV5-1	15	ASSPALAGASYNEQF
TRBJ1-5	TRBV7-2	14	ASSLVWQGGNQPQH
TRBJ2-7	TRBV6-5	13	ASTRGGQGAREQY
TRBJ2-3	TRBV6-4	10	ASSADFYTQY
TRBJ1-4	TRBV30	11	AWRQGVREKLF
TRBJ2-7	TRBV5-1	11	ASSLGLPYEQY
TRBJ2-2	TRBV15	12	ATSRDLGAGELF
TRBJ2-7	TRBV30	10	AWSPTSYEQY
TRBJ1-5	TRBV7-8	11	ASSLVSNQPQH
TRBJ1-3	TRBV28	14	ASSPYRVPSGNTIY
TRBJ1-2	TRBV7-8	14	ASSFYSPQGDYGYT
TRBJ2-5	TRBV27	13	ASRKQGGVLPTQY
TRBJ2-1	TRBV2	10	ASIGQGAEQF
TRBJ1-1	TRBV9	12	ASSVEGQGVEAF
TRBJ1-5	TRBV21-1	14	ASESWDRGHNQPQH
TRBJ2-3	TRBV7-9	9	ASRVGDTQY
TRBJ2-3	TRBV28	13	ASSSTGAGSDTQY
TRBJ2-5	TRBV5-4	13	ASSFERRYQETQY